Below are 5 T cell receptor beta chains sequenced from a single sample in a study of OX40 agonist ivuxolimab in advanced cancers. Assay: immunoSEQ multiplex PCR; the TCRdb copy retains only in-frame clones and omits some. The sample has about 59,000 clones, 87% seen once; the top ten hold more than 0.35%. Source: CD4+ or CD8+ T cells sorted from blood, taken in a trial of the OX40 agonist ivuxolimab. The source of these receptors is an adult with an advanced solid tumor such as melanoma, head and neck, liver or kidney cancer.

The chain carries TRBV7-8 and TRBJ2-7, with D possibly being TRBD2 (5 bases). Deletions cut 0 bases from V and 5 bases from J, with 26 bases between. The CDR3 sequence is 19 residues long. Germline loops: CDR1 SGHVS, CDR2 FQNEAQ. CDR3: CASSLALGTERRARHEQYF. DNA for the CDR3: TGTGCCAGCAGCTTAGCCCTCGGAACAGAAAGGCGGGCGCGACACGAGCAGTACTTC. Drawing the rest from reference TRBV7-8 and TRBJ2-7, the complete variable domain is GAGVSQSPRYKVAKRGQDVALRCDPISGHVSLFWYQQALGQGPEFLTYFQNEAQLDKSGLPSDRFFAERPEGSVSTLKIQRTQQEDSAVYLCASSLALGTERRARHEQYFGPGTRLTVT.

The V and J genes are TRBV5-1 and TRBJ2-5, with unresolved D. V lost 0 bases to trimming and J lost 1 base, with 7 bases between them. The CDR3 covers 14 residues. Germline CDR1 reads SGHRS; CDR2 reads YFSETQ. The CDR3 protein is CASSLAGVQETQYF. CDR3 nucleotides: TGCGCCAGCAGCTTGGCCGGCGTCCAAGAGACCCAGTACTTC.

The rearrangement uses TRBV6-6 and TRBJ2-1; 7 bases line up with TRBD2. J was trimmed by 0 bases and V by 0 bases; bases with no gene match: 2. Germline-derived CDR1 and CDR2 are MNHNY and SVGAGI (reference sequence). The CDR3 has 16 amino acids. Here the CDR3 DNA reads TGTGCCAGCAGTTACTCGGCTAGCGGCTCCTACAATGAGCAGTTCTTC. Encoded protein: CASSYSASGSYNEQFF.

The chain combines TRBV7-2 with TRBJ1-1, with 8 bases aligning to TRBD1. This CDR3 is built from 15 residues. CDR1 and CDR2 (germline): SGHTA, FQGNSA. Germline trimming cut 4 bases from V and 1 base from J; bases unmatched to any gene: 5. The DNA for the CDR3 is TGTGCCAGCAGCTGGTCGGGACAGGCGAACACTGAAGCTTTCTTT. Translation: CASSWSGQANTEAFF.

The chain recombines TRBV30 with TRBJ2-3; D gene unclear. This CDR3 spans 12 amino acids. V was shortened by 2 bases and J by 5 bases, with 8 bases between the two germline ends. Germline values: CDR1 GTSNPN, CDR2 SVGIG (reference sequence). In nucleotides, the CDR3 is TGTGCCTGGAGTCCGGGCGAAGATACGCAGTATTTT. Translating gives CAWSPGEDTQYF.